This T cell receptor (beta chain) was observed in a study of PD-1 blockade in classical Hodgkin lymphoma. The trim removed 4 bases at V and 1 base at J, leaving 7 bases unmatched. Germline values: CDR1 SGHRS, CDR2 YFSETQ. The CDR3 has 15 amino acids. Noted time point: cycle 4 day 1 (C4D1), after less than seven weeks of nivolumab. All the patients suffered relapse after autologous stem cell transplantation, and brentuximab vedotin exposure differed. Method: immunoSEQ multiplex PCR; TCRdb's copy keeps in-frame clones and lacks some. The table has 21,000 or so clones, around nine tenths seen once. The sequence came from a human donor with classical Hodgkin lymphoma. This chain links TRBV5-1 with TRBJ2-5; 7 bases map to TRBD1. Specimen: peripheral blood mononuclear cells (PBMCs), collected before the fourth cycle of nivolumab. CDR3 bases: TGCGCCAGCAGCCCCGGGACAGCAATCCAAGAGACCCAGTACTTC. It specifies CASSPGTAIQETQYF.